In its sample, the clone carrying this T cell receptor (beta chain) was seen a few times. This record comes from a study of T cells in Graves' hyperthyroidism and ophthalmopathy. About the study: Peripheral blood was obtained at initial diagnosis, preceding any treatment.

Disease duration under 2 months; hyperthyroidism patients were aged 18 to 65. Lactation, pregnancy, other autoimmune disease or uncontrolled infection led to exclusion of patients. The authors obtained PBMCs from around 11 ml of fresh peripheral blood. V shed 4 bases, J shed 10 bases, and the junction held 9 bases outside the gene matches. Germline CDR1 reads ENHRY; CDR2 reads SYGVKD. This CDR3 comprises 13 residues. What was amplified from RNA transcripts were TCR beta CDR3 regions. Using the HTBI primer set, a first-round RT-PCR was run on the TCR CDR3. TCRdb used MiXCR to reprocess the multiplex PCR reads, holding one entry per CDR3 protein. This repertoire shows fewer than 900,000 distinct CDR3 sequences, approximately 16% found once; its top ten account for under 9.5%.

What was sequenced was blood. This receptor was identified in a man between 18 and 35 years old with Graves' hyperthyroidism. The chain couples TRBV10-3 to TRBJ1-2; 7 bases agree with TRBD1. The CDR3 protein is CAISAGRGDDYTF. DNA for the CDR3: TGTGCCATCAGTGCCGGCAGGGGGGACGACTACACCTTC.